These 10 T cell receptor beta chains originate from one sample sequenced in a study of vaccination and CD4 T cells after COVID-19. The Oncomine TCR Beta short-read assay was applied to DNA of cultured CD4+ T cells. TCRdb fed the PCR reads into MiXCR, producing one record per CDR3 protein. The profile shows thousands of distinct CDR3 sequences, more than 20% of them singletons. These receptors are not linked to any known antigen. Sample treatment: approximately nine-day PBMC culture with coronavirus spike peptide pools or control peptides (ViraFEST assay). Sequencing used CD4+ T cells from blood, cultured in vitro, obtained after SARS-CoV-2 vaccination. The receptors were gathered from a human donor who had recovered from COVID-19.

The J gene is TRBJ1-2, the V gene TRBV28; 7 bases agree with TRBD1. V gave up 7 bases and J gave up 4 bases; unmatched junction bases: 9. The CDR3 is made up of 14 amino acids. Germline V lookup: CDR1 MDHEN, CDR2 SYDVKM. CDR3 amino acids: CASTTGDSRYGYTF. CDR3 DNA sequence: TGTGCCAGCACCACAGGGGACTCCCGCTATGGCTACACCTTC.

V is TRBV7-2 and J is TRBJ1-1, with D unclear. This CDR3 contains 12 residues. Between the trimmed V and J ends, which lost 6 bases and 1 base, there was a span of 6 bases. CDR1 SGHTA and CDR2 FQGNSA come from the germline V gene. For the CDR3, the DNA is TGTGCCAGCAGTGTCAGGAACACTGAAGCTTTCTTT. Protein sequence: CASSVRNTEAFF.

The chain is built from TRBV2 and TRBJ1-6; D is uncertain. The CDR3 has 15 amino acids. Trimming pared 4 bases from V and 0 bases from J, leaving 7 bases between. From germline, CDR1 is SNHLY and CDR2 FYNNEI. Here the CDR3 DNA reads TGTGCCAGCAGTGCATTCGGCTCCTATAATTCACCCCTCCACTTT. Its translation: CASSAFGSYNSPLHF.

This clonotype has a handful of counts. The chain couples TRBV4-3 to TRBJ2-7; 8 bases line up with TRBD2. The germline V gene encodes CDR1 LGHNA and CDR2 YSLEER. The CDR3 has 16 amino acids. Losses at the gene ends were 3 bases for V and 3 bases for J; bases not matched to a gene: 10. CDR3 loop: CASSQERLASIYEQYF. DNA of the CDR3: TGCGCCAGCAGCCAGGAAAGACTAGCGTCTATCTACGAGCAGTACTTC.

The chain carries TRBV4-2 and TRBJ1-2, with TRBD1 matching over 10 bases. The germline gives CDR1 LGHNA, CDR2 YNFKEQ. The CDR3 runs 16 residues. The V and J ends lost 6 bases and 3 bases, in that order; junction bases with no gene match: 10. The CDR3 nucleotides are TGTGCCAGCAGATCCCGGGACAGGGGTAGTGACTATGGCTACACCTTC. It is translated as CASRSRDRGSDYGYTF.

This clonotype came up a few times. The chain combines TRBV15 with TRBJ1-1; D uncertain. Germline V lookup: CDR1 LNHNV, CDR2 YYDKDF (reference sequence). This CDR3 contains 13 residues. The ends were cut back, 3 bases at V and 2 bases at J, with 7 bases in the middle. CDR3: CATSREANTEAFF. The CDR3 DNA reads as TGTGCCACCAGCAGGGAGGCCAACACTGAAGCTTTCTTT.

This chain uses TRBV10-3 with TRBJ2-1, with TRBD1 identical over 8 bases. This CDR3 region has 16 residues. Losses at the gene ends were 6 bases for V and 2 bases for J; bases not matched to a gene: 9. Germline V gene data show CDR1 as ENHRY and CDR2 as SYGVKD. CDR3 in amino acids: CAIRDYRGETYNEQFF. DNA of the CDR3: TGTGCCATCAGGGACTACAGGGGGGAAACCTACAATGAGCAGTTCTTC.

V usage is TRBV7-2 and J usage is TRBJ2-2; TRBD1 is a possible D gene (6 bases). The germline gives CDR1 SGHTA, CDR2 FQGNSA. The CDR3 runs to 16 residues. The V end lost 2 bases, the J end lost 6 bases, and 16 bases lay between the germline ends. CDR3 in amino acids: CASSLKPPQGPGELFF. The CDR3 region has the DNA TGTGCCAGCAGCTTAAAGCCACCACAGGGTCCCGGGGAGCTGTTTTTT. The full variable domain, rest sourced from reference TRBV7-2 and TRBJ2-2, is GAGVSQSPSNKVTEKGKDVELRCDPISGHTALYWYRQSLGQGLEFLIYFQGNSAPDKSGLPSDRFSAERTGGSVSTLTIQRTQQEDSAVYLCASSLKPPQGPGELFFGEGSRLTVL.

The rearrangement uses TRBV7-9 and TRBJ2-1; 15 bases map to TRBD2. From germline, CDR1 is SEHNR and CDR2 FQNEAQ (reference sequence). V shed 5 bases and J 9 bases; nucleotides not matched to a gene: 11. The length of the CDR3 is 17 residues. The CDR3: CASSPRTSGGARGEQFF. In nucleotides, the CDR3 is TGTGCCAGCAGCCCTCGGACTAGCGGGGGGGCACGGGGTGAGCAGTTCTTC.

By share, this clonotype counts as large (0.1 to 1%). The gene calls are TRBV29-1 and TRBJ2-5; D uncertain. The CDR3 is 11 residues long. V dropped 4 bases and J dropped 5 bases, with 8 bases sitting between them. CDR1 is SQVTM, CDR2 ANQGSEA, per germline. The CDR3 coding sequence is TGCAGCGTTGGGGTGGTGGAGACCCAGTACTTC. It translates to CSVGVVETQYF.